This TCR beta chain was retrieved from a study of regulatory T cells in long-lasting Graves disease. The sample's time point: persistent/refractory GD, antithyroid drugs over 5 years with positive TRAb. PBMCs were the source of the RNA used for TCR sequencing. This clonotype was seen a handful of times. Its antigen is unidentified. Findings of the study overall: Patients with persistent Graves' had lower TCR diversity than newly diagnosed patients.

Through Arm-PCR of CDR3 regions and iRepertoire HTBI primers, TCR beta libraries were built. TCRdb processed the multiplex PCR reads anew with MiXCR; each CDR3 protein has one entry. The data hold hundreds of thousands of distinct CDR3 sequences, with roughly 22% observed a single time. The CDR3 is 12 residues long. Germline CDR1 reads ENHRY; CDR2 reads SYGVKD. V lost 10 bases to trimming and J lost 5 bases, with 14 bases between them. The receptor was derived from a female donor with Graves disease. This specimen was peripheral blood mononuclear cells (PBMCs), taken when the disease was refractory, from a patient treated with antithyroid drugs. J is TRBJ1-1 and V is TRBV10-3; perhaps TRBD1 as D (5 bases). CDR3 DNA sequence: TGTGCCACCCAGGTTGAGGGGACTGAAGCTTTCTTT. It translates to CATQVEGTEAFF.